The clone carrying this T cell receptor (beta chain) was observed a handful of times. Its antigen is still unknown. These data belong to a study of beta chain features in type 1 diabetes. Study-level information: Patient and healthy donor groups were alike in age, gender and cell yields.

The whole isolated RNA underwent reverse transcription, so sequencing captured expressed TCRB transcripts. Only in-frame clones appear in the TCRdb table, and some are missing; sequencing was by immunoSEQ multiplex PCR. The repertoire consists of 620,000 or so clones, with roughly 16% occurring once and the leading ten covering about 0.087%. Study-wide results and caveats: Compared with healthy donors, patients appeared to share more similar naive, central memory and regulatory TCRB repertoires.

Trimming cost V 2 bases and J 0 bases, with 12 bases left between them. This CDR3 has 16 residues. Germline V gives CDR1 SGHRS, CDR2 YFSETQ. The receptor comes from a man aged 18-30 years in good health. The rearrangement links TRBV5-1 to TRBJ1-5, with a weak D call TRBD1 (5 bases). The sample was naive CD4+ T cells from blood. This CDR3 is CASSFLGLNSNQPQHF. The CDR3 DNA sequence: TGCGCCAGCAGCTTCCTGGGACTGAATAGCAATCAGCCCCAGCATTTT.